Each of the 13 T cell receptor beta chains below was sequenced from the same sample in a study of breast tumors, draining lymph nodes, adjacent tissues. Axillary draining lymph nodes of breast cancer patients supplied the node samples. MiXCR, applied by TCRdb to the multiplex PCR reads, yields one record per CDR3 protein. Among 180,000 or so distinct CDR3 sequences listed, over 25% were seen once. Material for sequencing was axillary lymph node tissue. The receptors were sampled from a female donor with breast cancer. Some clones in this sample may be carry-over from other donors' samples.

This clonotype was counted many times. The chain combines TRBV15 with TRBJ2-7; D is undetermined. Deletions cut 0 bases from V and 3 bases from J, with 6 bases between. This CDR3 is built from 13 residues. Germline CDR1 and CDR2: LNHNV and YYDKDF (reference sequence). DNA of the CDR3: TGTGCCACCAGCAGAGATTCAGGCTACGAGCAGTACTTC. Amino acid sequence: CATSRDSGYEQYF.

This clonotype was recorded many times. The chain carries TRBV19 and TRBJ1-2; the D is unclear. The CDR3 runs 14 residues. Germline loops: CDR1 LNHDA, CDR2 SQIVND (reference sequence). Trimming cost V 3 bases and J 4 bases, with 12 bases left between them. The DNA for the CDR3 is TGTGCCAGTAGTATCTTACCGCCTATCTATGGCTACACCTTC. Its protein is CASSILPPIYGYTF.

This clonotype was picked up a small number of times. A read error is possible here, since a much larger clone lies one base away. This chain links TRBV7-9 with TRBJ2-1, with 9 bases matching TRBD1. The CDR3 is 17 residues long. Looked up from germline, CDR1 is SEHNR and CDR2 is FQNEAQ (reference sequence). CDR3 sequence (DNA): TGTGCCAGCAGCCTCCACGGGGGGACAGGGATCTACAATCAGCAGTTCTTC. Residues: CASSLHGGTGIYNQQFF.

The gene calls are TRBV24-1 and TRBJ2-3; 9 bases are shared with TRBD1. The CDR3 is 15 residues long. The germline V gene encodes CDR1 KGHDR and CDR2 SFDVKD. V was pared by 4 bases and J by 3 bases, with 4 bases of the junction left unmatched. Here the CDR3 DNA reads TGTGCCACCAGTGACCCCGGGACAGGGACAGATACGCAGTATTTT. Protein product: CATSDPGTGTDTQYF.

This clonotype was observed at least ten times. The J gene is TRBJ2-7, the V gene TRBV12-3 or TRBV12-4; D uncertain. This CDR3 is 15 amino acids long. Trimming stripped 0 bases from V and 2 bases from J, with 11 bases between. In DNA, the CDR3 is TGTGCCAGCAGTTTAGCATCTAGTGACACCTACGAGCAGTACTTC. This gives the protein CASSLASSDTYEQYF.

This clonotype was counted at least ten times. Mismatch with germline at one junction end may stem from a read error. The rearrangement links TRBV20-1 to TRBJ2-5; D gene uncertain. The germline V gene has CDR1 DFQATT and CDR2 SNEGSKA (reference sequence). CDR3 length: 11 residues. CDR3 bases: TGCAGTGCTAGAGATCAAGAGACCCAGTCCTTC. This gives the protein CSARDQETQSF.

This clonotype was seen repeatedly, ten times or more. This chain joins TRBV2 and TRBJ2-7; D might be TRBD2 (5 bases). The ends were cut back, 2 bases at V and 2 bases at J, with 10 bases in the middle. Germline V gene lookup returns CDR1 SNHLY and CDR2 FYNNEI. CDR3 length: 14 amino acids. The CDR3 DNA reads as TGTGCCAGCAGTGAAACAACTAGGGCCTACGAGCAGTACTTC. Translation: CASSETTRAYEQYF.

This chain joins TRBV5-5 and TRBJ1-1; a possible D gene is TRBD1 (5 bases). CDR1 and CDR2 from the germline V gene are SGHKS and YYEKEE (reference sequence). This CDR3 is 14 amino acids long. The V and J ends lost 0 bases and 8 bases respectively, with 14 bases between them. CDR3 DNA: TGTGCCAGCAGCTTGGATGAGGGGCCTCGGGAAGCTTTCTTT. This codes for CASSLDEGPREAFF.

Many counts were recorded for this clonotype. V is TRBV6-6 and J is TRBJ2-3; 7 bases are a match to TRBD1. CDR1 MNHNY and CDR2 SVGAGI come from the germline V gene (reference sequence). J gave up 4 bases and V 2 bases, and 3 bases lay outside the gene matches. This CDR3 is built from 14 residues. The CDR3 sequence is CASSYLQGADTQYF. The CDR3 DNA reads TGTGCCAGCAGTTACCTCCAGGGGGCAGATACGCAGTATTTT.

This clonotype was picked up a small number of times. A much larger clone sits a single nucleotide away, making a read error possible. V gene TRBV5-4 combines with J gene TRBJ2-7, with D perhaps assigned TRBD1 or TRBD2 (7 bases each). V lost 3 bases and J lost 3, with 22 bases in between. The CDR3 is 17 amino acids. CDR1 and CDR2 (germline): SGHNT, YYREEE (reference sequence). The CDR3 sequence: CASSSGGALGGNYEQYF. In DNA form, the CDR3 reads TGTGCCAGCAGCTCGGGGGGCGCCCTAGGGGGCAACTACGAGCAGTACTTC.

This clonotype was recorded many times. The chain employs TRBV2 and TRBJ1-4; the match to TRBD1 covers 7 bases. V was clipped by 7 bases and J by 2 bases; unmatched bases: 4. The germline CDR1 and CDR2 sequences are SNHLY and FYNNEI. There are 14 residues in the CDR3. The CDR3 reads CASTLTGTNEKLFF. Written as DNA, the CDR3 is TGTGCCAGCACTTTGACAGGGACTAATGAAAAACTGTTTTTT.

Points on this clonotype: The conserved closing phenylalanine or tryptophan is absent in this CDR3, likely reflecting a read error. The gene calls are TRBV15 and TRBJ1-3; TRBD1 might be the D (6 bases). Germline-derived CDR1 and CDR2 are LNHNV and YYDKDF (reference sequence). This CDR3 comprises 16 residues. In nucleotides, the CDR3 is TGTGCCAGCAGCTTGGCTGGGGGCAGCTCTGGAAACACCATATATTCT. This encodes CASSLAGGSSGNTIYS.

This chain joins TRBV20-1 and TRBJ1-2, with 11 bases identical to TRBD1. The CDR3 covers 13 residues. V lost 5 bases, J lost 8 bases, and 7 bases stayed unmatched. Germline CDR1 and CDR2: DFQATT and SNEGSKA (reference sequence). For the CDR3, the DNA is TGCAGTGCTGCACGGACAGGGGGCGACGGCTACACCTTC. Its protein product is CSAARTGGDGYTF.